This T cell receptor (beta chain) was sequenced during a study of PD-1 blockade in classical Hodgkin lymphoma (TCRdb year 2020). Turning to the overall study: Nivolumab dosing was 3 mg/kg intravenously every 2 weeks, continuing until either disease progression or unacceptable toxicity. The study used CyTOF and TCR beta sequencing to define a peripheral blood immune signature of response to PD-1 blockade in classical Hodgkin lymphoma.

The Qiagen DNeasy kit was used to extract genomic DNA both from unsorted PBMCs and from the negatively selected CD4+ and CD8+ fractions. Amplification of TCR beta CDR3 regions was done by immunoSEQ multiplex PCR with primers that anneal to V and J segments. A synthetic immune receptor repertoire was used to minimize amplification bias, and remaining bias was computationally removed after sequencing. Under the source paper's analysis protocol: Repertoire diversity was quantified as the Shannon entropy index using custom Python scripts. The unsorted, CD4+ and CD8+ repertoires were each analyzed separately, with the exception of combined analyses, where CD4+ and CD8+ sequences were merged in silico. Clonal expansion was defined as a frequency increase of at least 2-fold after treatment compared with C1D1, and clones undetected at baseline were assigned a pseudocount of 0.5. Clones with 0 or 1 copy at C1D1 were classified as singleton clones, and clones with 2 or more copies were classified as non-singleton clones. Clones expanded in unsorted samples were assigned a CD4+, CD8+ or unknown annotation through matching of protein sequences in sorted samples from the same patient. Wilcoxon tests on paired samples were used to test changes in diversity from C1D1 to C4D1. The table comes from immuneACCESS by way of TCRdb, which keeps in-frame sequences with V and J called. Part of the clones is missing from these tables; in studies checked, under half for an unresolved V gene and the rest for unknown reasons. Clonal size and the V and J genes are those of that table, whereas D and trimming came from the DNA. The sample contains approximately 90,000 clones, 83% of them found a single time. The top ten constitute about 17% of the sample.

Comments on this clone: Its antigen remains unidentified. Per-base quality was not reported, and no clone a single base away is much larger than it.

Its CDR3 holds 15 amino acids, cysteine through phenylalanine. The read is trimmed to its CDR3 DNA, 45 bases read in frame from base 1. CDR1 and CDR2 were assigned from the germline V gene as SGHNT and YENEEA. At the junction V is shortened by 1 base and J by 6 bases, with 15 bases in between. This specimen's time point label, per the study, means: cycle 4 day 1 (C4D1), after 6 weeks of nivolumab. All trial patients had relapsed after autologous stem cell transplantation, with cohorts A, B and C differing in prior brentuximab vedotin exposure. The trial cohort included around 56 patients with relapsed/refractory classical Hodgkin lymphoma, and each patient had a best overall response of complete response, partial response or progressive disease. In the multi-cohort phase II CheckMate 205 trial, trial patients received single-agent nivolumab. An independent review committee assessed best overall response by applying the 2007 International Working Group response criteria. Trial PBMCs were collected just before the start of nivolumab (C1D1) and during therapy at cycle 2 day 1 and cycle 4 day 1. Peripheral blood was collected in 8 mL Vacutainer Cell Preparation Tubes, from which PBMCs were isolated by centrifugation and then cryopreserved.

Findings and caveats that apply to the study as a whole: Diversity was lower in patients who began nivolumab less than 1 year after ASCT, so these patients were left out of later analyses to avoid confounding by immune reconstitution. Baseline TCR diversity was reported as lower in newly diagnosed patients than in healthy donors, and lower still in relapsed/refractory patients. Among trial patients, those achieving complete response had baseline diversity similar to that of newly diagnosed patients, while diversity was significantly lower in partial responders and progressors. The study was limited to a single clinical trial cohort, and causes of repertoire differences, possibly disease activity or prior therapy, remained undefined. By C4D1, a significant rise was seen in CD4+ TCR diversity but not in CD8+ TCR diversity (p=0.0027 vs p=0.16), and the rise was most apparent among complete responders (p=0.02).

The source material was peripheral blood mononuclear cells (PBMCs), sampled before the fourth cycle of nivolumab. The clonotype comes from a human donor with classical Hodgkin lymphoma. This sequence uses TRBV11-3 and TRBJ1-1, with the D gene not clear enough to name. The DNA is TGTGCCAGCAGCTTAGGGGTCGGAGGTAACGCTGAAGCTTTCTTT. Translated, it gives CASSLGVGGNAEAFF.